In this sample, the clone carrying this TCR beta chain turned up a few times. Its antigen is unidentified. Included in the TCR beta cDNA libraries were unique molecular identifiers. TCRdb reprocessed the PCR reads with MiXCR, giving one entry per CDR3 protein. The table records roughly 580,000 distinct CDR3 sequences, about 44% of them present only once. Germline V gives CDR1 SGHTA, CDR2 FQGNSA. Trimming cost V 5 bases and J 5 bases; bases outside gene matches: 3. This CDR3 has 14 residues. The source of the sample is a study of post-analysis software for immune sequencing data. Across the study: Relapsing-remitting, secondary progressive and progressive-relapsing multiple sclerosis courses were included.

Findings and limits, study-wide: In patients, four to six TRBV segments were more frequent than in controls, with TRBV5-6, TRBV5-1 and TRBV20-1 among them. The authors found that F measure strongly co-clustered same-batch samples.

This receptor was obtained from a girl between 10 and 17 years old with multiple sclerosis. This sequence joins TRBV7-2 and TRBJ1-1, with 12 bases aligning to TRBD1. Sequencing was carried out using blood. Here the CDR3 reads CASSPGQGATEAFF. The CDR3 bases are TGTGCCAGCAGCCCGGGACAGGGGGCGACTGAAGCTTTCTTT.